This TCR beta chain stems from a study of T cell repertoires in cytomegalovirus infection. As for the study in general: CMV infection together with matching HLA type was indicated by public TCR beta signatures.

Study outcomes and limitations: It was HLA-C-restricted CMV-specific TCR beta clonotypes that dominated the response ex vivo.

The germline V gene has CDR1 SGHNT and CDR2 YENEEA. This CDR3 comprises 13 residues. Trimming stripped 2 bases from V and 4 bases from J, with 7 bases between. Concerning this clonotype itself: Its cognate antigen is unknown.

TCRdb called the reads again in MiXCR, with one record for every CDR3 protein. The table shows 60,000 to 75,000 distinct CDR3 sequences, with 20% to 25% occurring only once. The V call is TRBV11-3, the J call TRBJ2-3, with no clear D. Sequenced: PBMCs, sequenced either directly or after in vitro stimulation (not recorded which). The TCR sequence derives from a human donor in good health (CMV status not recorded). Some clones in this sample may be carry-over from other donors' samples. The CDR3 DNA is TGTGCCAGCAGCTTAACAGTTCCAGATACGCAGTATTTT. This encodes CASSLTVPDTQYF.